The next 5 T cell receptor beta chains were all read from a single sample in a study of blood T cell repertoires in COVID-19. The repertoire was sequenced with immunoSEQ multiplex PCR; TCRdb's copy has only in-frame clones and lacks some. The profile shows roughly 500,000 clones, 85% to 90% of them singletons. Sequences were obtained from PBMCs or T cells enriched from blood (not recorded which). The receptor set was obtained from a woman aged 40 to 50 who had recovered from COVID-19.

This chain links TRBV9 with TRBJ2-3; 13 nucleotides align to TRBD2. Germline V gives CDR1 SGDLS, CDR2 YYNGEE. V lost 0 bases to trimming and J lost 5 bases; unmatched junction nucleotides: 9. The CDR3 sequence is 18 residues long. CDR3 amino acids: CASSVVGGTSGARDTQYF. The CDR3 DNA reads as TGTGCCAGCAGCGTAGTTGGTGGGACTAGCGGGGCGCGAGATACGCAGTATTTT.

The CDR3 sequence is CASRARQGAGTEAFF. For the CDR3, the DNA is TGTGCCAGCAGGGCCAGACAGGGGGCAGGGACTGAAGCTTTCTTT. The rearrangement joins TRBV11-3 to TRBJ1-1, with 10 bases aligning to TRBD1. Unmatched junction bases numbered 9, after V lost 6 bases and J lost 5 bases. Looked up from germline, CDR1 is SGHNT and CDR2 is YENEEA. The CDR3 sequence is 15 residues long.

The V call is TRBV30, the J call TRBJ2-3; 10 bases line up with TRBD2. Trimming took 3 bases from V and 5 from J; bases not matched to a gene: 2. The CDR3 covers 13 residues. CDR1 is GTSNPN, CDR2 SVGIG, per germline (reference sequence). The CDR3 DNA follows: TGTGCCTGGAGACTAGCGGGGCTAGATACGCAGTATTTT. This gives the protein CAWRLAGLDTQYF. Full variable domain (missing parts from reference TRBV30 and TRBJ2-3): SQTIHQWPATLVQPVGSPLSLECTVEGTSNPNLYWYRQAAGRGLQLLFYSVGIGQISSEVPQNLSASRPQDRQFILSSKKLLLSDSGFYLCAWRLAGLDTQYFGPGTRLTVL.

The rearrangement joins TRBV24-1 to TRBJ2-1; TRBD2 matches 9 bases. The CDR3 length is 16 residues. J lost 5 bases, V lost 1 base, and 5 bases had no gene match. Germline-derived CDR1 and CDR2 are KGHDR and SFDVKD. CDR3 residues: CATSDFGLAGNNEQFF. Here the CDR3 DNA reads TGTGCCACCAGTGATTTTGGCCTAGCGGGGAACAATGAGCAGTTCTTC.

This clone was detected once. The chain has TRBV14 and TRBJ2-1; 11 nucleotides agree with TRBD2. V was pared by 3 bases and J by 5 bases, with 3 bases of the junction left unmatched. CDR1 is SGHDN, CDR2 FVKESK, per germline. This CDR3 has 15 residues. The CDR3 spells CASSHLAGGHNEQFF. Here the CDR3 DNA reads TGTGCCAGCAGCCATCTAGCGGGAGGCCACAATGAGCAGTTCTTC.